The rows below give T cell receptor beta chains drawn from one sample of a study of cytomegalovirus exposure and HLA in healthy donors. This table comes from immunoSEQ multiplex PCR, and its TCRdb copy is limited to in-frame clones, with some not included. Of roughly 130,000 clones in the sample, 90% are singletons; the top ten hold around 5.9%. The material sequenced was PBMCs. The source is a woman aged 25 to 39 in good health and CMV-seropositive. Each CDR3 is given with its conserved first and last residue. A D gene is named only where the DNA matches it firmly. Rows may omit the clone size; those that give it use once, few, many or a size class.

D gene	V gene	J gene	clone size	CDR3 protein	CDR3 DNA
TRBD1	TRBV27	TRBJ2-5	NA	CASSSLRTGGKYQETQYF	TGTGCCAGCAGCTCCCTACGGACAGGGGGCAAGTACCAAGAGACCCAGTACTTC
TRBD2	TRBV5-1	TRBJ2-1	NA	CASSLPSAGVNNEQFF	TGCGCCAGCAGCTTGCCTAGTGCGGGAGTGAACAATGAGCAGTTCTTC
TRBD2	TRBV6-5	TRBJ2-2	NA	CASTKAGGNTGELFF	TGTGCCAGCACCAAGGCGGGGGGGAACACCGGGGAGCTGTTTTTT
NA	TRBV6-5	TRBJ2-7	NA	CASKLVVAHSEQYF	TGTGCCAGCAAGTTGGTCGTGGCACATTCCGAGCAGTACTTC
NA	TRBV11-2	TRBJ1-2	NA	CASSSLLFGVNYGYTF	TGTGCCAGCAGCTCACTGCTATTCGGGGTTAACTATGGCTACACCTTC
TRBD1	TRBV6-1	TRBJ1-2	NA	CASSGQGLDGYTF	TGTGCCAGCAGTGGACAGGGATTGGATGGCTACACCTTC
TRBD1	TRBV5-4	TRBJ1-2	NA	CASSSRGPPGGYTF	TGTGCCAGCAGCTCCAGGGGGCCTCCAGGGGGCTACACCTTC
TRBD2	TRBV28	TRBJ2-2	NA	CASSPGTSGGRGELFF	TGTGCCAGCAGTCCTGGGACTAGCGGGGGGCGCGGGGAGCTGTTTTTT
NA	TRBV6-4	TRBJ2-1	NA	CASSDSAGHYNEQFF	TGTGCCAGCAGTGACTCAGCGGGCCACTACAATGAGCAGTTCTTC
TRBD1	TRBV18	TRBJ2-5	NA	CASSRDRDQETQYF	TGTGCCAGCTCACGGGACAGGGATCAAGAGACCCAGTACTTC
TRBD2	TRBV2	TRBJ2-1	NA	CASRGPGLSMSEQFF	TGTGCCAGCAGGGGGCCGGGACTATCAATGAGTGAGCAGTTCTTC
NA	TRBV28	TRBJ1-3	NA	CASSPRLRPSGNTIYF	TGTGCCAGCAGCCCCCGGTTGAGGCCCTCTGGAAACACCATATATTTT
TRBD1	TRBV18	TRBJ2-1	NA	CASSPRTGSGNEQFF	TGTGCCAGCTCACCCCGGACAGGGTCGGGCAATGAGCAGTTCTTC
TRBD2	TRBV9	TRBJ2-1	NA	CASSVFPLAGLYNEQFF	TGTGCCAGCAGCGTATTCCCTCTAGCGGGCCTTTACAATGAGCAGTTCTTC
NA	TRBV4-1	TRBJ2-3	once	CASSRSRDTDTQYF	TGCGCCAGCAGCCGGAGCAGGGACACAGATACGCAGTATTTT
NA	TRBV6-5	TRBJ1-1	NA	CASSFRVSNTEAFF	TGTGCCAGCAGTTTCAGGGTTTCGAACACTGAAGCTTTCTTT
NA	TRBV6-6	TRBJ2-7	NA	CASKPPGAEEQYF	TGTGCCAGCAAACCCCCAGGGGCGGAAGAGCAGTACTTC
NA	TRBV6-6	TRBJ1-1	NA	CASSRGLDTEAFF	TGTGCCAGCAGCAGGGGATTGGACACTGAAGCTTTCTTT
NA	TRBV5-6	TRBJ2-7	NA	CASSSGEASEQYF	TGTGCCAGCAGCTCGGGAGAGGCGTCTGAGCAGTACTTC
TRBD2	TRBV18	TRBJ2-2	few	CASSPKSGGINTGELFF	TGTGCCAGCTCACCGAAAAGCGGGGGGATTAACACCGGGGAGCTGTTTTTT
TRBD2	TRBV15	TRBJ2-3	NA	CATSSPKRGRTDTQYF	TGTGCCACCAGCAGCCCCAAGCGGGGACGCACAGATACGCAGTATTTT
NA	TRBV29-1	TRBJ2-2	NA	CSVEGVGQSTGELFF	TGCAGCGTTGAAGGTGTAGGACAGAGCACCGGGGAGCTGTTTTTT
TRBD2	TRBV7-2	TRBJ2-1	NA	CASSATSGYNEQFF	TGTGCCAGCAGCGCGACTAGCGGATACAATGAGCAGTTCTTC
NA	TRBV6-1	TRBJ1-2	NA	CASSELTATWWGYTF	TGTGCCAGCAGTGAACTGACAGCTACCTGGTGGGGCTACACCTTC
TRBD1	TRBV5-6	TRBJ1-2	NA	CASSSPGQAYYGYTF	TGTGCCAGCAGCTCACCGGGACAGGCGTACTATGGCTACACCTTC
TRBD2	TRBV10-2	TRBJ2-1	NA	CASRPSGGRAYNEQFF	TGCGCCAGCAGACCCAGCGGGGGGAGGGCCTACAATGAGCAGTTCTTC
TRBD1	TRBV2	TRBJ1-2	NA	CASTRQGAWNYGYTF	TGTGCCAGCACCCGACAGGGGGCATGGAACTATGGCTACACCTTC
NA	TRBV5-1	TRBJ1-4	NA	CASSWGATNEKLFF	TGCGCCAGCAGCTGGGGAGCAACTAATGAAAAACTGTTTTTT
NA	TRBV6-1	TRBJ2-1	NA	CATLLAPSYNEQFF	TGTGCCACCTTACTAGCACCGTCCTACAATGAGCAGTTCTTC
NA	TRBV6-1	TRBJ1-5	NA	CASSDQGYQPQHF	TGTGCCAGCAGTGACCAGGGGTACCAGCCCCAGCATTTT
NA	TRBV7-2	TRBJ1-5	NA	CASSWSGNQPQHF	TGTGCCAGCAGCTGGTCAGGGAATCAGCCCCAGCATTTT
NA	TRBV5-3	TRBJ1-6	few	CARSFPGGGPPLHF	TGTGCCAGAAGCTTCCCGGGAGGAGGCCCACCCCTCCACTTT
NA	TRBV13	TRBJ2-3	once	CASSRGTDTQYF	TGTGCCAGCAGCCGAGGCACAGATACGCAGTATTTT
TRBD1	TRBV6-6	TRBJ2-1	once	CASRTNRGRNEQFF	TGTGCCAGCAGAACCAACAGGGGGCGCAATGAGCAGTTCTTC
NA	TRBV28	TRBJ1-2	NA	CASTTELGGANGYTF	TGTGCCAGCACCACCGAACTCGGGGGGGCGAATGGCTACACCTTC
TRBD2	TRBV9	TRBJ2-1	NA	CASSVLAGAIYNEQFF	TGTGCCAGCAGCGTCTTAGCGGGGGCAATTTACAATGAGCAGTTCTTC
NA	TRBV27	TRBJ2-3	NA	CASSLALPAGTDTQYF	TGTGCCAGCAGTTTAGCCCTGCCGGCGGGCACAGATACGCAGTATTTT
TRBD1	TRBV6-6	TRBJ1-1	NA	CASSRQGARTEAFF	TGTGCCAGCAGCCGACAGGGGGCGAGGACTGAAGCTTTCTTT
TRBD2	TRBV5-1	TRBJ2-1	few	CASSLGLAGYNEQFF	TGCGCCAGCAGCTTGGGACTAGCGGGCTACAATGAGCAGTTCTTC
TRBD2	TRBV7-3	TRBJ2-2	NA	CASSPAGLAVTGELFF	TGTGCCAGCAGCCCCGCGGGACTAGCAGTCACCGGGGAGCTGTTTTTT
TRBD1	TRBV7-2	TRBJ1-3	once	CASSLVGTVYSGNTIYF	TGTGCCAGCAGCTTAGTAGGGACAGTTTACTCTGGAAACACCATATATTTT
TRBD1	TRBV5-6	TRBJ1-2	NA	CASSDLTGSDYGYTF	TGTGCCAGCAGCGACCTGACAGGGTCGGACTATGGCTACACCTTC
TRBD2	TRBV2	TRBJ2-3	NA	CASSLYGLADVDTQYF	TGTGCCAGCAGTCTATACGGACTAGCCGACGTAGATACGCAGTATTTT
NA	TRBV27	TRBJ2-7	NA	CASRPHSGPYEQYF	TGTGCCAGCAGGCCTCACAGCGGGCCCTACGAGCAGTACTTC
NA	TRBV9	TRBJ2-5	once	CASSVAASLDQETQYF	TGTGCCAGCAGCGTAGCGGCTAGCCTAGACCAAGAGACCCAGTACTTC
TRBD1	TRBV6-5	TRBJ1-2	NA	CASSSTWTGDYYTF	TGTGCCAGCAGTTCCACCTGGACAGGGGATTACTACACCTTC
TRBD1	TRBV9	TRBJ2-3	NA	CASSVETGGGDTQYF	TGTGCCAGCAGCGTAGAGACAGGGGGTGGAGATACGCAGTATTTT
NA	TRBV7-9	TRBJ1-5	NA	CASSADIGNQPQHF	TGTGCCAGCAGCGCCGACATTGGCAATCAGCCCCAGCATTTT
NA	TRBV28	TRBJ2-7	NA	CASRSTGSEQYF	TGTGCCAGCAGGTCTACAGGGTCCGAGCAGTACTTC
TRBD1	TRBV2	TRBJ2-3	NA	CASTPTGGTQYF	TGTGCCAGCACCCCTACAGGGGGGACGCAGTATTTT
NA	TRBV5-6	TRBJ2-1	NA	CASSSYNEQFF	TGTGCCAGCAGTTCGTACAATGAGCAGTTCTTC
NA	TRBV28	TRBJ2-1	NA	CASSFRSGGREQFF	TGTGCCAGCAGTTTTCGTAGCGGTGGGCGTGAGCAGTTCTTC
NA	TRBV18	TRBJ2-5	NA	CASSPGQQETQYF	TGTGCCAGCTCACCAGGGCAGCAAGAGACCCAGTACTTC
NA	TRBV4-1	TRBJ2-7	NA	CASSQAMSLSYEQYF	TGCGCCAGCAGCCAAGCGATGTCACTTTCCTACGAGCAGTACTTC
NA	TRBV28	TRBJ2-5	NA	CASSPGRGRQETQYF	TGTGCCAGCAGTCCAGGGCGGGGCCGCCAAGAGACCCAGTACTTC
NA	TRBV10-3	TRBJ2-2	NA	CAISETGVGELFF	TGTGCCATCAGTGAGACGGGGGTCGGGGAGCTGTTTTTT
NA	TRBV28	TRBJ1-5	NA	CATRVNRNQPQHF	TGTGCCACCCGGGTAAACCGGAATCAGCCCCAGCATTTT
TRBD1	TRBV9	TRBJ1-6	NA	CASSLRQGAYSPLHF	TGTGCCAGCAGCCTACGACAGGGAGCATACTCACCCCTCCACTTT
NA	TRBV7-2	TRBJ2-3	NA	CASIVDILFGDTQYF	TGTGCCAGCATCGTGGACATCCTTTTCGGAGATACGCAGTATTTT